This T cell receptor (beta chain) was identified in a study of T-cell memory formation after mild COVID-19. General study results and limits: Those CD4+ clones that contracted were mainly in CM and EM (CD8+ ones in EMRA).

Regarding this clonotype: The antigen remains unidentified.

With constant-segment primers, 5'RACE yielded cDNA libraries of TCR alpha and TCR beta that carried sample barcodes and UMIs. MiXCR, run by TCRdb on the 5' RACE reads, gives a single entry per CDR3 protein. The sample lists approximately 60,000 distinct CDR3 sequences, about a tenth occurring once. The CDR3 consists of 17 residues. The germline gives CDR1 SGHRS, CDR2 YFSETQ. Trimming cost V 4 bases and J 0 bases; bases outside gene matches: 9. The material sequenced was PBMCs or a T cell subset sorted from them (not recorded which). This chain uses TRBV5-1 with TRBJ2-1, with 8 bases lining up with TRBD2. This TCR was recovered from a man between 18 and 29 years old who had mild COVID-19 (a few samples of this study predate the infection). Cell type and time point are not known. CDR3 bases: TGCGCCAGCAGCCCCGCCGTAGCGGGGAACTCCTACAATGAGCAGTTCTTC. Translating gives CASSPAVAGNSYNEQFF.